A single sample is the source of the 18 T cell receptor beta chains below, sequenced in a study of blood T cell repertoires in COVID-19. The repertoire was sequenced with immunoSEQ multiplex PCR; TCRdb's copy has only in-frame clones and lacks some. The sample lists under 40,000 clones, about 85% occurring once. The source material was peripheral blood. The receptors originated from a human donor with acute or convalescent COVID-19. The donor label of this sample is uncertain.

This chain uses TRBV7-3 with TRBJ1-1, with no clear D. The CDR3 spans 16 residues. V was trimmed by 5 bases and J by 0 bases, leaving 16 bases between them. Germline loops: CDR1 SGHTA, CDR2 FQGTGA. CDR3: CASSPSREAMNTEAFF. CDR3 DNA sequence: TGTGCCAGCAGCCCCTCTCGGGAGGCCATGAACACTGAAGCTTTCTTT. The variable domain in full, with the rest retrieved from reference TRBV7-3 and TRBJ1-1, is GAGVSQTPSNKVTEKGKYVELRCDPISGHTALYWYRQSLGQGPEFLIYFQGTGAADDSGLPNDRFFAVRPEGSVSTLKIQRTERGDSAVYLCASSPSREAMNTEAFFGQGTRLTVV.

This chain joins TRBV7-9 and TRBJ2-2, with 8 bases aligning to TRBD2. Germline lookup yields CDR1 SEHNR and CDR2 FQNEAQ (reference sequence). The CDR3 has 15 residues. After removal of 4 bases from V and 3 bases from J, the junction contained 4 bases not matched to a gene. The CDR3 coding sequence is TGTGCCAGCAGCTCACTAGCGGCGTACACCGGGGAGCTGTTTTTT. This gives the protein CASSSLAAYTGELFF.

The chain uses TRBV19 and TRBJ1-1; no firm D call. The V and J ends lost 0 bases and 0 bases respectively, with 14 bases between them. The length of the CDR3 is 17 residues. The germline gives CDR1 LNHDA, CDR2 SQIVND (reference sequence). The CDR3 coding sequence is TGTGCCAGTAGTATAGATCCCAACCCCGGGATGAACACTGAAGCTTTCTTT. Amino acid sequence: CASSIDPNPGMNTEAFF.

This clone was picked up one time. The chain combines TRBV4-2 with TRBJ2-7, with TRBD1 identical over 7 bases. CDR3 length: 16 amino acids. Germline V gene lookup returns CDR1 LGHNA and CDR2 YNFKEQ. V lost 0 bases, J lost 6 bases, and 11 bases stayed unmatched. CDR3 loop: CASSQDLTGTGVEQYF. The CDR3 bases are TGTGCCAGCAGCCAAGATCTGACAGGGACGGGTGTCGAGCAGTACTTC.

The rearrangement uses TRBV19 and TRBJ2-2; 11 bases agree with TRBD1. CDR1 is LNHDA, CDR2 SQIVND, per germline (reference sequence). The CDR3 loop spans 14 amino acids. V shed 6 bases, J shed 5 bases, and the junction held 2 bases outside the gene matches. The CDR3 coding sequence is TGTGCCAGTAGCGGGACAGGGGGGACCGGGGAGCTGTTTTTT. Protein product: CASSGTGGTGELFF.

This clone showed up just a few times. The genes are TRBV3-1 (or the pseudogene TRBV3-2) and TRBJ2-7; 9 nucleotides line up with TRBD1. The germline gives CDR1 LGHDT, CDR2 YNNKEL (reference sequence). This CDR3 spans 15 amino acids. V trimming: 4 bases; J trimming: 6 bases; junction bases outside the gene matches: 10. CDR3 bases: TGTGCCAGCAGCCGACCGGGACAGGGTTTCTTCGAGCAGTACTTC. Translation: CASSRPGQGFFEQYF.

The V and J genes are TRBV5-1 and TRBJ2-5, with a tentative D call TRBD1 (7 bases). V gave up 4 bases and J gave up 2 bases, with 12 bases separating them. Per germline, CDR1 SGHRS and CDR2 YFSETQ. The CDR3 has 14 amino acids. The CDR3 loop reads CASSQGGVQETQYF. Written as DNA, the CDR3 is TGCGCCAGCAGCCAGGGGGGAGTTCAAGAGACCCAGTACTTC.

The chain joins TRBV27 to TRBJ2-7; no clear D. V lost 5 bases to trimming and J lost 0 bases, with 17 bases between them. The CDR3 runs 16 residues. Germline CDR1 reads MNHEY; CDR2 reads SMNVEV (reference sequence). The DNA of the CDR3 is TGTGCCAGCAGTAATAACAGCTTCCTCACCTCCTACGAGCAGTACTTC. Translation gives CASSNNSFLTSYEQYF.

The gene calls are TRBV19 and TRBJ1-4, with D perhaps matching TRBD1 (5 bases). This CDR3 region has 13 residues. The V gene lost 5 bases and the J gene lost 4 bases, with 8 bases spanning the gap. Germline loops: CDR1 LNHDA, CDR2 SQIVND (reference sequence). The CDR3 DNA sequence: TGTGCCAGTAGTTACAGGTTTAATGAAAAACTGTTTTTT. This sequence encodes CASSYRFNEKLFF.

The genes are TRBV3-1 (or the pseudogene TRBV3-2) and TRBJ2-3; no clear D. The germline V gene has CDR1 LGHDT and CDR2 YNNKEL (reference sequence). The CDR3 loop spans 14 amino acids. V lost 4 bases and J 1 base, leaving 9 bases between the germline ends. The CDR3 reads CASSRQSGTDTQYF. The CDR3 nucleotides read TGTGCCAGCAGCCGCCAAAGCGGCACAGATACGCAGTATTTT.

V usage is TRBV5-4 and J usage is TRBJ2-5; 15 positions match TRBD2. V shed 3 bases and J 5 bases; nucleotides not matched to a gene: 8. This CDR3 comprises 17 residues. The germline V gene has CDR1 SGHNT and CDR2 YYREEE (reference sequence). For the CDR3, the DNA is TGTGCCAGCAGCTCCCGGACTAGCGGGGGGGCCTGGGAGACCCAGTACTTC. It specifies CASSSRTSGGAWETQYF.

The rearrangement links TRBV19 to TRBJ2-7, with TRBD2 matching over 10 bases. This CDR3 comprises 15 residues. With V trimmed by 7 bases and J by 7 bases, 13 bases remained unmatched. In germline, CDR1 is LNHDA, CDR2 SQIVND (reference sequence). The CDR3 loop is CASTPSGSLVGEQYF. The CDR3, as DNA: TGTGCCAGTACCCCTAGCGGGAGTCTGGTTGGGGAGCAGTACTTC.

This clone came up once. CDR3 coding DNA: TGTGCCAGCAGCTTATATTCCCTTCGGGACAATGAGCAGTTCTTC. This codes for CASSLYSLRDNEQFF. The rearrangement joins TRBV7-2 to TRBJ2-1; D is uncertain. The germline V gene encodes CDR1 SGHTA and CDR2 FQGNSA. Between the trimmed V and J ends, which lost 2 bases and 5 bases, there was a span of 13 bases. The CDR3 sequence is 15 residues long.

The chain has TRBV18 and TRBJ1-4; D gene uncertain. This CDR3 spans 16 amino acids. Between the trimmed V and J ends, which lost 2 bases and 2 bases, there was a span of 12 bases. The germline V gene has CDR1 KGHSH and CDR2 LQKENI. CDR3 DNA sequence: TGTGCCAGCTCACCATACGGGGTGGCGACTAATGAAAAACTGTTTTTT. It yields the protein CASSPYGVATNEKLFF.

The V call is TRBV29-1, the J call TRBJ1-1; 8 bases match TRBD1. The germline V gene has CDR1 SQVTM and CDR2 ANQGSEA. The V and J ends lost 7 bases and 2 bases, in that order; junction bases with no gene match: 12. The CDR3 covers 15 residues. CDR3 in DNA: TGCAGCGGACGACAGGGGAGTAGGTCCAACACTGAAGCTTTCTTT. It encodes CSGRQGSRSNTEAFF.

The chain has TRBV7-9 and TRBJ2-5, with D perhaps TRBD1 (5 bases). The CDR3 is 17 residues long. Germline V lookup: CDR1 SEHNR, CDR2 FQNEAQ (reference sequence). The V gene lost 1 base and the J gene lost 5 bases, with 20 bases spanning the gap. Here the CDR3 DNA reads TGTGCCAGCAGCTTAGGGGGCCCGGTGGGGCCCCTGGAGACCCAGTACTTC. It codes for CASSLGGPVGPLETQYF.

CDR3 amino acids: CASSSQQGRTEAFF. CDR3 DNA sequence: TGTGCCAGCAGTTCCCAGCAGGGTAGGACTGAAGCTTTCTTT. The chain joins TRBV27 to TRBJ1-1; tentatively, D is TRBD1 (5 bases). Trimming left V 4 bases short and J 5 bases short, with 14 bases between. The CDR3 sequence is 14 residues long. Per germline, CDR1 MNHEY and CDR2 SMNVEV (reference sequence).

The chain carries TRBV5-1 and TRBJ1-1; TRBD1 agrees at 9 bases. The CDR3 consists of 13 residues. After removal of 3 bases from V and 5 bases from J, the junction contained 2 bases not matched to a gene. In germline, CDR1 is SGHRS, CDR2 YFSETQ. CDR3 amino acids: CASSWTGETEAFF. The CDR3, as DNA: TGCGCCAGCAGCTGGACAGGGGAAACTGAAGCTTTCTTT.